This T cell receptor beta chain was found in a study of CD8+ T cells in alopecia areata. RNA, once extracted, was reverse transcribed into cDNA for use as the sequencing template. Sequencing used immunoSEQ multiplex PCR; TCRdb keeps in-frame clones, though not all of them. This table has 150,000 to 180,000 clones, about 50% appearing once. This TCR came from a human donor with alopecia areata. The sequencing used CD8+ T cells sorted from blood, collected at week 0.

CDR3 coding DNA: TGTGCCAGCAGCATACTCCGGGCCGGAGGAGATTCACCCCTCCACTTT. This translates into CASSILRAGGDSPLHF. V usage is TRBV13 and J usage is TRBJ1-6, with no clear D. Germline loops: CDR1 PRHDT, CDR2 FYEKMQ (reference sequence). This CDR3 comprises 16 residues. V was trimmed by 5 bases and J by 8 bases, leaving 19 bases between them.